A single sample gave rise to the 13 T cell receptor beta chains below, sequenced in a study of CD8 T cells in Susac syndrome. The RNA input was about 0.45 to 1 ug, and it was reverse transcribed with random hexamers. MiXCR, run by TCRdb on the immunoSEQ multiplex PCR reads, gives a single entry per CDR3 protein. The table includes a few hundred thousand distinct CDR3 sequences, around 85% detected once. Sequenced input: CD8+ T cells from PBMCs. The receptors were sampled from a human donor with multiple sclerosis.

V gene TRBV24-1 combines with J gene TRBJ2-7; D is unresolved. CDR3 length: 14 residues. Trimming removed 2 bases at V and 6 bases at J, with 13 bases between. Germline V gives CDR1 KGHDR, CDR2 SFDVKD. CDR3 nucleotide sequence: TGTGCCACCAGTGATTCAGCCCCACCCCGCGAGCAGTACTTC. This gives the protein CATSDSAPPREQYF.

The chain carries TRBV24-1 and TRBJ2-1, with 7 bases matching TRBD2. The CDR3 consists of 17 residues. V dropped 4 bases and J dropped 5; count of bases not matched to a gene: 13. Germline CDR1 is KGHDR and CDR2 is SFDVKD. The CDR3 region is CATSDHWRGREHNEQFF. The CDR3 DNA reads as TGTGCCACCAGTGACCATTGGCGGGGGAGGGAACACAATGAGCAGTTCTTC.

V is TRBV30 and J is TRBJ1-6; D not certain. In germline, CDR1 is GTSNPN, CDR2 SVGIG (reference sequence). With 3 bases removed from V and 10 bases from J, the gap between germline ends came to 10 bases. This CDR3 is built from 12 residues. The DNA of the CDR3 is TGTGCCTGGAGGTACGAGTACTCACCCCTCCACTTT. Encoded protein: CAWRYEYSPLHF.

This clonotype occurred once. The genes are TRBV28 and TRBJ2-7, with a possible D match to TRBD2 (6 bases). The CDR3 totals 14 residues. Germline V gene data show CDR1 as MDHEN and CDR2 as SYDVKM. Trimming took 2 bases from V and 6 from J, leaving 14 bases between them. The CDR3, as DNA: TGTGCCAGCAGTTTAAACTTGGCGGGAAGCGAGCAGTACTTC. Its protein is CASSLNLAGSEQYF. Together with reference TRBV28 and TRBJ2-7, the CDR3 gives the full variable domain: DVKVTQSSRYLVKRTGEKVFLECVQDMDHENMFWYRQDPGLGLRLIYFSYDVKMKEKGDIPEGYSVSREKKERFSLILESASTNQTSMYLCASSLNLAGSEQYFGPGTRLTVT.

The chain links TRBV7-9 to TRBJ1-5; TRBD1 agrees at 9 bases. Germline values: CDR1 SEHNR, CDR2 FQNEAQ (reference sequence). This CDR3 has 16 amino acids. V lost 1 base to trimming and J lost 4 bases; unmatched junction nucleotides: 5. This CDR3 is CASSLGGQGGNQPQHF. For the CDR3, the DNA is TGTGCCAGCAGCTTAGGGGGACAGGGAGGGAATCAGCCCCAGCATTTT.

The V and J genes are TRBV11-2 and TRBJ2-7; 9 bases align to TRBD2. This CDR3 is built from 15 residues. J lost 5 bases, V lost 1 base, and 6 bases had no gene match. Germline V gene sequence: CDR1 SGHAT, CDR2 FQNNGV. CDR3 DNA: TGTGCCAGCAGCTTAGGGGCGGGAGGGCCCAACGAGCAGTACTTC. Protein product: CASSLGAGGPNEQYF.

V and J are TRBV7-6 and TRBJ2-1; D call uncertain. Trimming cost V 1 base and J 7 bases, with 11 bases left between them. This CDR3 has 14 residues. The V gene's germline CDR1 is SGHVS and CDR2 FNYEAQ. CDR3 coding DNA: TGTGCCAGCAGCTTAGATATGGGGTGGAATGAGCAGTTCTTC. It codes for CASSLDMGWNEQFF. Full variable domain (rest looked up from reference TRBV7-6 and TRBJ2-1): GAGVSQSPRYKVTKRGQDVALRCDPISGHVSLYWYRQALGQGPEFLTYFNYEAQQDKSGLPNDRFSAERPEGSISTLTIQRTEQRDSAMYRCASSLDMGWNEQFFGPGTRLTVL.

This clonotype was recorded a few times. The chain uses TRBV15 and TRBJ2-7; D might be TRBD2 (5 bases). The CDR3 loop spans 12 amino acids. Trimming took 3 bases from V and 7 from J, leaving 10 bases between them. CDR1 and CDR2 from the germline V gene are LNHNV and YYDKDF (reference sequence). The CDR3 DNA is TGTGCCACCAGCAGCGGGGAGTCGGAGCAGTACTTC. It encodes CATSSGESEQYF.

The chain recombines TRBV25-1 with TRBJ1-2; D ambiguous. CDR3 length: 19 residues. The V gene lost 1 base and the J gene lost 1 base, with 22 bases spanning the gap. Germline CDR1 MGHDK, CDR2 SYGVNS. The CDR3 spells CASSESSTVTSYFNYGYTF. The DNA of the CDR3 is TGTGCCAGCAGTGAATCGTCCACCGTGACATCATACTTTAACTATGGCTACACCTTC.

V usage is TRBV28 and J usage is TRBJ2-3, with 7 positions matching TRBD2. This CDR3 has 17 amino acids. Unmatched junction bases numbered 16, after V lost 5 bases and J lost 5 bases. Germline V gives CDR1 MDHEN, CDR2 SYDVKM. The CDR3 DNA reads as TGTGCCAGCAGTGCCGACTGGGCGGGAGCATCAGTAGATACGCAGTATTTT. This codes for CASSADWAGASVDTQYF.

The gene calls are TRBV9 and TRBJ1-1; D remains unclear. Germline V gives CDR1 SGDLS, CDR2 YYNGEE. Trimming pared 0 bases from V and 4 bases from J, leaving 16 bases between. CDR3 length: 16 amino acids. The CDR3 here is CASSVGVRREGTEAFF. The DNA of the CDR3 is TGTGCCAGCAGCGTAGGGGTAAGGAGGGAGGGCACTGAAGCTTTCTTT.

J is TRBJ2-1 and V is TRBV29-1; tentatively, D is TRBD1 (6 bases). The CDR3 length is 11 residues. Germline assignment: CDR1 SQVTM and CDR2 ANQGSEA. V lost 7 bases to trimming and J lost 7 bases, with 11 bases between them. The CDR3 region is CSAGHLNEQFF. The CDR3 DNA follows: TGCAGCGCGGGACATTTAAATGAGCAGTTCTTC.

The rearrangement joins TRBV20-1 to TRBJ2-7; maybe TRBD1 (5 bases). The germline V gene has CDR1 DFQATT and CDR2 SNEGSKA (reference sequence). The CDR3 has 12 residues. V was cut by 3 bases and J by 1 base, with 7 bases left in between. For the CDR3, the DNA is TGCAGTGCTAGGGACACTTCCTACGAGCAGTACTTC. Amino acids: CSARDTSYEQYF.